The next 17 T cell receptor beta chains were all read from a single sample in a study of shared clonotypes between healthy human individuals. Naive CD8 cells comprised CD45RO-negative, CCR7-positively selected cells, excluding terminally differentiated effector memory CD45RA+ cells. Sequencing used immunoSEQ multiplex PCR; TCRdb keeps in-frame clones, though not all of them. There are roughly 810,000 clones in the sample; about 97% occur only once, and about 0.25% lies in the top ten. Sequencing was performed on naive CD8+ T cells sorted from blood. These receptors all stem from a man younger than 40 in good health.

CDR3 in amino acids: CASSVGGNPETQYF. The CDR3 nucleotides read TGTGCCAGCAGCGTTGGGGGGAACCCAGAGACCCAGTACTTC. The chain recombines TRBV9 with TRBJ2-5; a weak D match, TRBD2 (6 bases). The V gene's germline CDR1 is SGDLS and CDR2 YYNGEE. The V gene lost 2 bases and the J gene lost 4 bases, with 12 bases spanning the gap. The CDR3 sequence is 14 residues long.

J is TRBJ2-1 and V is TRBV10-3; maybe TRBD1 (10 bases). Germline values: CDR1 ENHRY, CDR2 SYGVKD. The length of the CDR3 is 19 residues. Trimming stripped 8 bases from V and 4 bases from J, with 30 bases between. The CDR3 bases are TGTGCCATCCGCCCGGGGACAGGGGCGACTAGCGGAGGGTACAATGAGCAGTTCTTC. Encoded protein: CAIRPGTGATSGGYNEQFF.

A single count supports this clone. The gene calls are TRBV4-3 and TRBJ2-3; 8 positions agree with TRBD1. CDR1 is LGHNA, CDR2 YSLEER, per germline. CDR3 size: 16 residues. Trimming removed 0 bases from V and 4 bases from J; junction bases left unmatched: 6. The DNA of the CDR3 is TGCGCCAGCAGCCAAGACAAGGCAGGGGGCCCAGATACGCAGTATTTT. This gives the protein CASSQDKAGGPDTQYF.

This rearrangement joins TRBV19 to TRBJ1-1, with 12 positions matching TRBD1. Germline V CDR1 and CDR2: LNHDA, SQIVND (reference sequence). V trimming: 5 bases; J trimming: 7 bases; junction bases outside the gene matches: 8. The CDR3 contains 15 residues. The chain's CDR3 is CASSLGTGGFNEAFF. For the CDR3, the DNA is TGTGCCAGTAGTCTTGGGACAGGGGGCTTTAATGAAGCTTTCTTT.

This clone occurred once. One end of the junction fails to match germline, which may point to a read error. The V call is TRBV7-7, the J call TRBJ2-1, with TRBD2 identical over 7 bases. Per the germline V gene, CDR1 is SSHAT and CDR2 is FNYEAQ (reference sequence). The CDR3 length is 15 residues. The chain's CDR3 is CASSPRTSTPNEQFF. CDR3 coding DNA: TGTGCTAGCAGCCCACGGACTAGTACACCCAATGAGCAGTTCTTC. Full variable domain (remainder filled in from reference TRBV7-7 and TRBJ2-1): GAGVSQSPRYKVTKRGQDVTLRCDPISSHATLYWYQQALGQGPEFLTYFNYEAQPDKSGLPSDRFSAERPEGSISTLTIQRTEQRDSAMYRCASSPRTSTPNEQFFGPGTRLTVL.

The V call is TRBV10-2, the J call TRBJ2-7; D may be TRBD1 or TRBD2 (6 bases each). CDR1 and CDR2 (germline): WSHSY, SAAADI. V lost 4 bases to trimming and J lost 2 bases, with 9 bases between them. This CDR3 has 13 residues. The CDR3 region is CASSGGAAYEQYF. The CDR3 nucleotides read TGCGCCAGCAGTGGGGGGGCGGCCTACGAGCAGTACTTC.

This clone was recorded only once. The rearrangement uses TRBV2 and TRBJ2-5; no clear D gene. The CDR3 totals 14 residues. Germline assignment: CDR1 SNHLY and CDR2 FYNNEI. Trimming pared 4 bases from V and 0 bases from J, leaving 9 bases between. The CDR3 here is CASSVWTDQETQYF. For the CDR3, the DNA is TGTGCCAGCAGTGTTTGGACGGACCAAGAGACCCAGTACTTC. Complete variable domain (other parts from reference TRBV2 and TRBJ2-5): EPEVTQTPSHQVTQMGQEVILRCVPISNHLYFYWYRQILGQKVEFLVSFYNNEISEKSEIFDDQFSVERPDGSNFTLKIRSTKLEDSAMYFCASSVWTDQETQYFGPGTRLLVL.

This chain links TRBV7-9 with TRBJ2-1; weak D call: TRBD2 (6 bases). CDR3 length: 16 residues. V was shortened by 5 bases and J by 3 bases, with 17 bases between the two germline ends. Germline-derived CDR1 and CDR2 are SEHNR and FQNEAQ (reference sequence). The CDR3 loop is CASSSPGRGLYNEQFF. The CDR3 DNA reads as TGTGCCAGCAGCAGTCCCGGGAGAGGGCTCTACAATGAGCAGTTCTTC.

This clone was seen a single time. The gene calls are TRBV6-1 and TRBJ2-7; 7 bases map to TRBD2. Germline V gives CDR1 MNHNS, CDR2 SASEGT. The V segment lost 1 base and the J segment 3 bases; nucleotides outside the gene matches: 6. This CDR3 contains 15 residues. The DNA for the CDR3 is TGTGCCAGCAGTGAAGTACGACTAGCTGGCTACGAGCAGTACTTC. It codes for CASSEVRLAGYEQYF.

With regard to this clone: Other DNA sequences of this sample code for an identical CDR3. The chain links TRBV18 to TRBJ2-7; possible D gene TRBD1, 6 bases. Germline lookup yields CDR1 KGHSH and CDR2 LQKENI. This CDR3 comprises 13 residues. The germline V and J ends were trimmed by 3 bases and 3 bases, with 9 bases remaining between them. CDR3 in DNA: TGTGCCAGCTCACCGGGACAAAACTACGAGCAGTACTTC. Residues: CASSPGQNYEQYF.

This clone was counted a single time. The genes are TRBV6-6 and TRBJ2-7, with 8 positions matching TRBD1. V lost 5 bases, J lost 3 bases, and 3 bases stayed unmatched. The germline V gene encodes CDR1 MNHNY and CDR2 SVGAGI (reference sequence). The CDR3 covers 13 residues. For the CDR3, the DNA is TGTGCCAGCAGTCCCGACAGGGGCTACGAGCAGTACTTC. Translating it yields CASSPDRGYEQYF.

The chain links TRBV5-4 to TRBJ2-7, with D unclear. The CDR3 contains 14 residues. Trimming removed 5 bases from V and 3 bases from J, with 15 bases in between. Germline V lookup: CDR1 SGHNT, CDR2 YYREEE (reference sequence). The CDR3 sequence: CASRSYGGNYEQYF. The CDR3 DNA reads as TGTGCCAGCAGAAGCTACGGCGGAAACTACGAGCAGTACTTC.

The chain has TRBV11-2 and TRBJ1-1, with TRBD1 identical over 10 bases. The V gene's germline CDR1 is SGHAT and CDR2 FQNNGV. Trimming took 7 bases from V and 8 from J; bases not matched to a gene: 7. The CDR3 is 13 residues long. The CDR3 reads CASTDRGPPEAFF. The CDR3 bases are TGTGCCAGCACCGACAGGGGGCCTCCCGAAGCTTTCTTT.

The chain combines TRBV4-3 with TRBJ2-7; D could derive from TRBD1 or TRBD2 (5 bases each). The V gene lost 0 bases and the J gene lost 3 bases, with 12 bases spanning the gap. The CDR3 contains 15 residues. Germline V gene sequence: CDR1 LGHNA, CDR2 YSLEER. CDR3 residues: CASSQDRDGVYEQYF. For the CDR3, the DNA is TGCGCCAGCAGCCAAGATAGGGACGGGGTCTACGAGCAGTACTTC.

The chain recombines TRBV21-1 with TRBJ2-1; TRBD2, the D gene given by the table, was not confirmed from the DNA. TRBV21-1 corresponds to a pseudogene. The CDR3 is 19 residues long. CDR3 in DNA: TGTGCCAGCAGCAAGGGTGGGTCGACAGTAAGCGGGATGTACAATGAGCAGTTCTTC. Its translation: CASSKGGSTVSGMYNEQFF.

V usage is TRBV27 and J usage is TRBJ2-1; TRBD2 is a possible D gene (5 bases). CDR1 MNHEY and CDR2 SMNVEV come from the germline V gene (reference sequence). The CDR3 contains 15 residues. Trimming pared 3 bases from V and 9 bases from J, leaving 18 bases between. CDR3 residues: CASSFLDWSKGEQFF. CDR3 DNA sequence: TGTGCCAGCAGTTTCTTGGACTGGTCCAAAGGTGAGCAGTTCTTC.

The chain carries TRBV11-2 and TRBJ2-7, with 7 bases matching TRBD1. The CDR3 is 14 residues long. In germline, CDR1 is SGHAT, CDR2 FQNNGV. With 5 bases clipped from V and 2 bases from J, the junction kept 6 bases outside the gene matches. The CDR3 loop is CASSQPGQTYEQYF. In DNA, the CDR3 is TGTGCCAGCAGCCAACCGGGACAGACCTACGAGCAGTACTTC.